A single T cell receptor beta chain is shown here with its context. Produced via immunoSEQ multiplex PCR; TCRdb's table is partial and in-frame only. This sample yields around 60,000 clones, of which over 75% are seen a single time; about 3.8% belongs to the top ten. The data derive from a study of blood T cell repertoires in COVID-19. The wider study: The origin of the acute and convalescent COVID-19 samples was the United States, Italy and Spain. The cDNA or gDNA used as material had been derived from T cells, B-cell-depleted T cells, or PBMCs.

Per the germline V gene, CDR1 is KGHSH and CDR2 is LQKENI. The CDR3 is 12 residues long. Trimming stripped 4 bases from V and 5 bases from J, with 8 bases between. The clonotype originates from a human donor in a cohort sampled during active COVID-19. This sequence joins TRBV18 and TRBJ1-1, with D uncertain. Source material: peripheral blood. As DNA, the CDR3 is TGTGCCAGCTCACAGACTGGGACTGAAGCTTTCTTT. Protein: CASSQTGTEAFF.